These 16 T cell receptor beta chains originate from one sample sequenced in a study of T cell changes during pregnancy in multiple sclerosis. Sequencing was performed with immunoSEQ multiplex PCR; in TCRdb, only in-frame clones are kept and a portion is missing. The repertoire includes some 93,000 clones, approximately 92% of them detected once, and 2% to 2.5% sits in the top ten. The sample in question was peripheral blood, obtained after pregnancy. These receptors all stem from a female donor with multiple sclerosis, enrolled in a pregnancy study.

In this sample, this clone turned up a few times. The gene calls are TRBV7-9 and TRBJ2-7; a possible D gene is TRBD2 (5 bases). Germline values: CDR1 SEHNR, CDR2 FQNEAQ (reference sequence). This CDR3 has 15 amino acids. V lost 1 base, J lost 0 bases, and 10 bases lay in between. The CDR3, as DNA: TGTGCCAGCAGCTTAGACGGGGTGAGCTCCTACGAGCAGTACTTC. This translates into CASSLDGVSSYEQYF.

This rearrangement joins TRBV30 to TRBJ1-3; no firm D call. Germline loops: CDR1 GTSNPN, CDR2 SVGIG (reference sequence). This CDR3 contains 16 residues. Trimming took 3 bases from V and 0 from J, leaving 15 bases between them. The CDR3 coding sequence is TGTGCCTGGAGCCCTCCGCTGGGCCGCTCTGGAAACACCATATATTTT. Translated, it gives CAWSPPLGRSGNTIYF.

The chain recombines TRBV14 with TRBJ2-7; 7 bases match TRBD1. CDR1 and CDR2 (germline): SGHDN, FVKESK. The V segment lost 4 bases and the J segment 1 base; nucleotides outside the gene matches: 13. The CDR3 loop spans 17 amino acids. The CDR3 sequence: CASSLGTEGFSSYEQYF. The DNA for the CDR3 is TGTGCCAGCAGCCTTGGGACAGAAGGCTTTTCTTCCTACGAGCAGTACTTC.

The chain employs TRBV27 and TRBJ1-2; 7 bases map to TRBD1. Looked up from germline, CDR1 is MNHEY and CDR2 is SMNVEV (reference sequence). CDR3 length: 16 amino acids. The J segment lost 6 bases and the V segment lost 0 bases, leaving 10 bases of the junction unmatched. The chain's CDR3 is CASSLSRQGGEDGYTF. In DNA form, the CDR3 reads TGTGCCAGCAGTTTATCGAGACAGGGAGGAGAGGATGGCTACACCTTC.

The DNA of the CDR3 is TGTGCCACCGAAGCGGACTCCTACAATGAGCAGTTCTTC. Translated, it gives CATEADSYNEQFF. V usage is TRBV15 and J usage is TRBJ2-1, with TRBD2 as a possible D gene (5 bases). This CDR3 contains 13 residues. V was shortened by 8 bases and J by 0 bases, with 8 bases between the two germline ends. Germline V gene lookup returns CDR1 LNHNV and CDR2 YYDKDF (reference sequence).

The chain recombines TRBV6-4 with TRBJ1-1; 10 nucleotides align to TRBD1. The V gene end was trimmed by 3 bases and the J gene end by 3 bases; junction bases not matched to a gene: 4. CDR1 is MRHNA and CDR2 is SNTAGT in the germline V gene. The CDR3 is made up of 15 amino acids. CDR3 amino acids: CASSESGQGDTEAFF. CDR3 DNA: TGTGCCAGCAGTGAATCTGGACAGGGGGACACTGAAGCTTTCTTT.

The chain joins TRBV2 to TRBJ1-2; D might be TRBD1 (6 bases). CDR3 length: 16 residues. Germline V gives CDR1 SNHLY, CDR2 FYNNEI. Trimming stripped 2 bases from V and 4 bases from J, with 17 bases between. This CDR3 is CASSELTGRRGYGYTF. The CDR3, as DNA: TGTGCCAGCAGTGAATTAACAGGGCGTCGTGGCTATGGCTACACCTTC.

The rearrangement links TRBV7-6 to TRBJ2-7, with no clear D. The CDR3 spans 13 residues. V dropped 2 bases and J dropped 0 bases, with 5 bases sitting between them. Per the germline V gene, CDR1 is SGHVS and CDR2 is FNYEAQ. The CDR3 reads CASSLSSSYEQYF. CDR3 sequence (DNA): TGTGCCAGCAGCTTATCTAGCTCCTACGAGCAGTACTTC.

This rearrangement joins TRBV5-1 to TRBJ2-7; 8 nucleotides match TRBD1. The CDR3 sequence is 15 residues long. Germline V gene sequence: CDR1 SGHRS, CDR2 YFSETQ. J lost 5 bases, V lost 2 bases, and 9 bases had no gene match. CDR3 DNA sequence: TGCGCCAGCAGCTTAAATGACAGGGGTATCGACGAGCAGTACTTC. Translation: CASSLNDRGIDEQYF.

The V call is TRBV19, the J call TRBJ1-2; TRBD1 might be the D (6 bases). The CDR3 consists of 12 residues. V was pared by 7 bases and J by 3 bases, with 9 bases between. Germline loops: CDR1 LNHDA, CDR2 SQIVND (reference sequence). The DNA of the CDR3 is TGTGCCAGTAAACAGGGTGACTATGGCTACACCTTC. Amino acids: CASKQGDYGYTF.

The chain carries TRBV19 and TRBJ1-5; D perhaps matches TRBD1 (5 bases). This CDR3 spans 18 amino acids. The germline V and J ends were trimmed by 3 bases and 0 bases, with 18 bases remaining between them. CDR1 LNHDA and CDR2 SQIVND come from the germline V gene (reference sequence). The CDR3 coding sequence is TGTGCCAGTAGTATTTGGGGGAGGTATGAGGATAGCAATCAGCCCCAGCATTTT. Translated: CASSIWGRYEDSNQPQHF. The full variable domain, with the rest looked up from reference TRBV19 and TRBJ1-5, is DGGITQSPKYLFRKEGQNVTLSCEQNLNHDAMYWYRQDPGQGLRLIYYSQIVNDFQKGDIAEGYSVSREKKESFPLTVTSAQKNPTAFYLCASSIWGRYEDSNQPQHFGDGTRLSIL.

The chain employs TRBV19 and TRBJ1-1, with 9 bases identical to TRBD1. CDR1 LNHDA and CDR2 SQIVND come from the germline V gene (reference sequence). This CDR3 is built from 14 residues. The J segment lost 2 bases and the V segment lost 7 bases, leaving 5 bases of the junction unmatched. The CDR3 spells CASTLGQGNTEAFF. For the CDR3, the DNA is TGTGCCAGTACCCTGGGACAGGGAAACACTGAAGCTTTCTTT.

The V call is TRBV5-8, the J call TRBJ2-7; 7 bases are a match to TRBD1. V was clipped by 3 bases and J by 3 bases; unmatched bases: 6. Germline CDR1 and CDR2: SGHTS and YDEGEE. This CDR3 contains 14 residues. For the CDR3, the DNA is TGTGCCAGCAGCTCGGACAGGTTATACTACGAGCAGTACTTC. This translates into CASSSDRLYYEQYF.

The J gene is TRBJ1-3, the V gene TRBV4-2, with 7 bases aligning to TRBD1. The length of the CDR3 is 16 residues. CDR1 LGHNA and CDR2 YNFKEQ come from the germline V gene. V was pared by 4 bases and J by 8 bases, with 14 bases of the junction left unmatched. The CDR3 DNA reads as TGTGCCAGCAGCCCCTTTAGCAAGGGGGCGAAGTACACCATATATTTT. Translation gives CASSPFSKGAKYTIYF.

The chain joins TRBV28 to TRBJ2-2; 9 bases are a match to TRBD1. The CDR3 has 16 amino acids. Germline CDR1 is MDHEN and CDR2 is SYDVKM. V lost 2 bases and J lost 4; bases outside the gene matches: 5. The CDR3 sequence: CASSLGGQGGTGELFF. DNA for the CDR3: TGTGCCAGCAGTTTAGGGGGACAGGGTGGCACCGGGGAGCTGTTTTTT.

The chain recombines TRBV11-2 with TRBJ2-5, with 8 nucleotides matching TRBD1. This CDR3 has 14 residues. J lost 5 bases, V lost 5 bases, and 7 bases had no gene match. The germline V gene encodes CDR1 SGHAT and CDR2 FQNNGV. The DNA for the CDR3 is TGTGCCAGCAGCCCCAGGGGGCGCCAGGAGACCCAGTACTTC. Protein sequence: CASSPRGRQETQYF.